This paragraph covers one T cell receptor (beta chain) sequence. Its antigen is not identified. The CDR3 runs to 17 residues. V dropped 3 bases and J dropped 0; count of bases not matched to a gene: 8. Germline V gene lookup returns CDR1 LGHNT and CDR2 FRNRAP. The table came from immunoSEQ multiplex PCR; TCRdb's copy has only in-frame clones and leaves some out. The sample yields 60,000 to 65,000 clones, approximately 80% seen once. The source of the sample is a study of radiotherapy plus CTLA-4 blockade in lung cancer. About the study: Patients showed objective responses in 15% to 20% of cases and disease control in approximately 28%.

Findings and limits, study-wide: Early blood T cell clone dynamics, with interferon-beta, were reported to best predict response.

Material: peripheral blood, obtained from a patient treated with radiotherapy plus ipilimumab. The chain uses TRBV12-5 and TRBJ1-5; TRBD1 matches 7 bases. The TCR was taken from a human donor with non-small cell lung cancer who had a complete response to radiotherapy plus ipilimumab. The CDR3 region is CASGFLGQVDSNQPQHF. The CDR3 coding sequence is TGTGCTAGTGGTTTCCTAGGACAGGTGGATAGCAATCAGCCCCAGCATTTT.